This TCR beta chain comes out of a study of T cell repertoires in cytomegalovirus infection (dated by TCRdb to the late 2010s). Some background on the complete study: The peptide stimulations were aimed at well-studied HLA-B-restricted epitopes as well as recently identified HLA-C-restricted CMV epitopes, whose presentation resists viral immunomodulation. Because public TCR beta signatures pointed to carriage of CMV infection together with the matching HLA type, the HLA type of each donor mattered for the analysis.

Broad study findings and their caveats: The ex vivo response was dominated by HLA-C-restricted CMV-specific TCR beta clonotypes, and the single most frequent clonotype in two of eight donors was supplied by these HLA-C-restricted clonotypes. In both this cohort and an independent cohort of over 350 donors, the cumulative frequency of public TCR beta family members distinguished carriers of CMV infection plus the relevant HLA type.

CDR1 and CDR2 are drawn from the germline V gene: SGHTA, FQGNSA. V lost 5 bases and J lost 4 bases, and the count of bases not matched to a germline gene is 4. The CDR3 covers 14 residues, taking in both the cysteine and the phenylalanine. Only the CDR3 part of the read is kept: 42 bases, read in frame from the first base. The data were produced on an Illumina HiSeq 1500. Through fastp at Q25 and MiXCR, TCRdb rebuilt clones from the public reads, retaining in-frame beta chains. CDR3 protein duplicates are merged, each entry listing the most common genes and DNA. This sample is represented by around 500,000 distinct CDR3 sequences; approximately 40% of them were singletons. Of the sample, around two fifths falls within the top ten clones. The sample's treatment or condition, from its label and the paper: in vitro stimulation with specific CMV peptide epitopes to enrich CMV-specific T cells. This clonotype was recorded many times. Its antigen is not yet known. No base qualities exist here, and no much larger clone lies one base off it.

The sequence joins TRBV7-2 to TRBJ2-3, with 9 junctional bases fitting TRBD2. The sequence was collected from a human donor in good health (CMV status not recorded). Some clones in this sample may be carry-over from other donors' samples. The source material was cultured PBMCs, sampled from culture after CMV antigen stimulation. The nucleotide sequence reads TGTGCCAGCAGCAAGCGGGGGGTACCAGATACGCAGTATTTT. Its protein reads: CASSKRGVPDTQYF.